The 2 T cell receptor beta chains presented below share a single source sample, sequenced in a study of blood T cell repertoires in COVID-19. Produced via immunoSEQ multiplex PCR; TCRdb's table is partial and in-frame only. The sample includes some 110,000 clones, less than 90% of them seen just once. Sequencing used peripheral blood. Receptors were obtained from a man in his sixties or seventies who had recovered from COVID-19.

The rearrangement joins TRBV5-1 to TRBJ2-7; D is ambiguous. The CDR3 has 13 amino acids. Trimming cost V 1 base and J 5 bases, with 10 bases left between them. Germline-derived CDR1 and CDR2 are SGHRS and YFSETQ. The CDR3 here is CASSLIQSHEQYF. The DNA of the CDR3 is TGCGCCAGCAGCTTGATACAGAGCCACGAGCAGTACTTC.

The CDR3 sequence: CASSARGRLAPDNEQFF. CDR3 in DNA: TGTGCCAGCAGCGCACGCGGTCGCCTAGCGCCTGACAATGAGCAGTTCTTC. V usage is TRBV7-2 and J usage is TRBJ2-1, with D possibly TRBD2 on 6 matching bases. V lost 5 bases to trimming and J lost 5 bases, with 22 bases between them. The V gene's germline CDR1 is SGHTA and CDR2 FQGNSA. This CDR3 is built from 17 residues.